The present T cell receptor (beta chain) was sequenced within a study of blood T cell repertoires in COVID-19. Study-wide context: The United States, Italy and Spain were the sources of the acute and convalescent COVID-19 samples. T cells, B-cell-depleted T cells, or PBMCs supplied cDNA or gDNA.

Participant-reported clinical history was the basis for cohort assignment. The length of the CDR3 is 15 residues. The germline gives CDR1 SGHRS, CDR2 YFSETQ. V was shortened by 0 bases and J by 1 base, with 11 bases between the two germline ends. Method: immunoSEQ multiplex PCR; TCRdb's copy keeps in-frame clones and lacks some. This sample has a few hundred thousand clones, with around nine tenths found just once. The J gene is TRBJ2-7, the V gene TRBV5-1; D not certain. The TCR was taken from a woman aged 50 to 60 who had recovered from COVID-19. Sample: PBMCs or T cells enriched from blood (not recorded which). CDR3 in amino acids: CASSLVRGDSYEQYF. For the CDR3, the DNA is TGCGCCAGCAGCTTGGTTCGAGGCGATTCCTACGAGCAGTACTTC.